This TCR delta chain was recorded in a study of γδ T cells in repeated Plasmodium falciparum infection. The table lists this clone with a few counts. A far larger clone is off by one base, so a read error is likely. The same CDR3 can be traced to other DNA sequences in this sample. TCRdb redid clone calling on the multiplex PCR reads using CATT. Of some 100,000 delta-chain clones in the sample, more than 1.4% were seen once. The receptor comes from a pool of human donors (malaria-infected and uninfected, not separated). Input material: gamma-delta T cells from blood.

CDR3 in amino acids: CACVSSRTFRYRLGYTDKLIF. CDR3 DNA sequence: TGTGCCTGTGTGTCCTCTCGAACATTCCGATATCGATTGGGGTACACCGATAAACTCATCTTT. This chain connects TRDV2 to TRDJ1, with D perhaps matching TRDD3 (5 bases). Since TCRdb gives no J gene, matching the DNA to germline was used here to assign it. The CDR3 loop spans 21 amino acids. Germline V gene lookup returns CDR1 GEAIGNYY and CDR2 EKD. The ends were cut back, 5 bases at V and 0 bases at J, with 33 bases in the middle.